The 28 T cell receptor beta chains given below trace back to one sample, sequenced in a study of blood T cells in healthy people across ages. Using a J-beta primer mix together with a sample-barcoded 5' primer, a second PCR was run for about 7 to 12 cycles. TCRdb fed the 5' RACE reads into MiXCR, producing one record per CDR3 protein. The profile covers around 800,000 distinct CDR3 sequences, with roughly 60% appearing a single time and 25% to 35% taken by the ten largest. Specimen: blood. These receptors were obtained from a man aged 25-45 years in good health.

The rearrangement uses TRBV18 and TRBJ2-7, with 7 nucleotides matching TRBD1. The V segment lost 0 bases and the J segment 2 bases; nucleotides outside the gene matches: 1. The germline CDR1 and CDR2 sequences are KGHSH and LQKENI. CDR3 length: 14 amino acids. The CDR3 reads CASSPPTGAYEQYF. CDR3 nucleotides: TGTGCCAGCTCACCACCCACAGGGGCCTACGAGCAGTACTTC.

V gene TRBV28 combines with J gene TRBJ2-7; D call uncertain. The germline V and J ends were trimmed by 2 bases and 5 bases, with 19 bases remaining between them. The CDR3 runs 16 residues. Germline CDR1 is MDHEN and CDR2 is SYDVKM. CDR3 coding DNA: TGTGCCAGCAGTTTAATTGGGTACGGGCTCAAGGACGAGCAGTACTTC. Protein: CASSLIGYGLKDEQYF.

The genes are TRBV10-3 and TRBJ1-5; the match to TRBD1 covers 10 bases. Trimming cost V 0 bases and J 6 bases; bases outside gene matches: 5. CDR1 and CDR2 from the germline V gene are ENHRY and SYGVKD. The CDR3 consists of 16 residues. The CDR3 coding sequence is TGTGCCATCAGTGAGTCGAGGACAGGGGGTGGTCAGCCCCAGCATTTT. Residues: CAISESRTGGGQPQHF.

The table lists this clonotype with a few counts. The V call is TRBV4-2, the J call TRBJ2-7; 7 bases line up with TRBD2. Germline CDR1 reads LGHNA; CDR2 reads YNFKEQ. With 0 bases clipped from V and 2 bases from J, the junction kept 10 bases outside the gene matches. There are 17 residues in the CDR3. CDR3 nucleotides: TGTGCCAGCAGCCAAGATCGGTGGGGGGGGTCGCCCTACGAGCAGTACTTC. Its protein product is CASSQDRWGGSPYEQYF.

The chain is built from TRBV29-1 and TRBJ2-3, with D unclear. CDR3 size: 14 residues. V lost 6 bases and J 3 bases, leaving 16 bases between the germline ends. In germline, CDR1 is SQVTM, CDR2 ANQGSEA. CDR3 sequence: CSVSTRKNTDTQYF. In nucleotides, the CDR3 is TGCAGCGTATCTACACGGAAAAATACAGATACGCAGTATTTT.

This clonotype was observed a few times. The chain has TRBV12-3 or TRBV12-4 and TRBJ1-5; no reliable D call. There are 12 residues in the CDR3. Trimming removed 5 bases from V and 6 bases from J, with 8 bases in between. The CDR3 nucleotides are TGTGCCAGCAGTCCGGTGGGTCAGCCCCAGCATTTT. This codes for CASSPVGQPQHF.

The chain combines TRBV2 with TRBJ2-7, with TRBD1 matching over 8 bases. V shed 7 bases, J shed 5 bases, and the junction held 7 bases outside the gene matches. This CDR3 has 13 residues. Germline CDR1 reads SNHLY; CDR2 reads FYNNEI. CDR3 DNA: TGTGCCAGCACCCCAGACAGGGGAAACGAGCAGTACTTC. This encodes CASTPDRGNEQYF.

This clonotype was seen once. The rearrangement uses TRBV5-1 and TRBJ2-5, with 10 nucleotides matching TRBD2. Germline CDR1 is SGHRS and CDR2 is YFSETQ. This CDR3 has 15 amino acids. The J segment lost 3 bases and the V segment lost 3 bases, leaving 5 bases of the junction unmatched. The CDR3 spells CASSYELAGKETQYF. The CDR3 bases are TGCGCCAGCAGCTACGAACTAGCGGGGAAAGAGACCCAGTACTTC.

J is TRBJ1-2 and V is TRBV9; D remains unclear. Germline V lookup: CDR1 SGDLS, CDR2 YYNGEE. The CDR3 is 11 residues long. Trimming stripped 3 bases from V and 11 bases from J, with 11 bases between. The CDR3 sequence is CASSAWTGYTF. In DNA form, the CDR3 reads TGTGCCAGCAGCGCGTGGACTGGATACACCTTC.

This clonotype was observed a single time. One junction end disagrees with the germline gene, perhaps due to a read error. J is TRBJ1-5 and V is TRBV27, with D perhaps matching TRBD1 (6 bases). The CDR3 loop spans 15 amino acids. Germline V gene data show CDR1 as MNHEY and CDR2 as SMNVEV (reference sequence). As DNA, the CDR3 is TGTGCCAGCAGTTACTCAGGGGATAGCAATGAGCCCCAGCATTTT. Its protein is CASSYSGDSNEPQHF.

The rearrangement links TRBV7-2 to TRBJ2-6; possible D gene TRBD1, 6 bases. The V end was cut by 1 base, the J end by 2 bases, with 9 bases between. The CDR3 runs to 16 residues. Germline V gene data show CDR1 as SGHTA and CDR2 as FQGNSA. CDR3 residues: CASSLGTGPGANVLTF. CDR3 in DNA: TGTGCCAGCAGCTTAGGTACAGGGCCTGGGGCCAACGTCCTGACTTTC.

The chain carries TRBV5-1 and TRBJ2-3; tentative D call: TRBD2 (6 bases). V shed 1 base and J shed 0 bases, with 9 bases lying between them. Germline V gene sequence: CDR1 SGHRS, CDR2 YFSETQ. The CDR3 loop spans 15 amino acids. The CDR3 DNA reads TGCGCCAGCAGCTTGCCCCGGGGGAGCACAGATACGCAGTATTTT. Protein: CASSLPRGSTDTQYF.

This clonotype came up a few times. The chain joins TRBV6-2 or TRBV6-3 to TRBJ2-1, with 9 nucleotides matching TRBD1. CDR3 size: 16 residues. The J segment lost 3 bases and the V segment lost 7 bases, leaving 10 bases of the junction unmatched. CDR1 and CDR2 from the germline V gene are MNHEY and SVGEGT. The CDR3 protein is CASTRGWGQGYNEQFF. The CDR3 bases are TGTGCCAGCACCAGAGGTTGGGGACAGGGCTACAATGAGCAGTTCTTC.

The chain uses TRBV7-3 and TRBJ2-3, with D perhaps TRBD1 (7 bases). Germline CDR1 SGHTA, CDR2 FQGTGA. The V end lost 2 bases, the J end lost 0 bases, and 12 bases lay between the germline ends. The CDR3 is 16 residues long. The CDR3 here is CASSLLQGGSTDTQYF. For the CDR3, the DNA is TGTGCCAGCAGCTTATTGCAGGGGGGAAGCACAGATACGCAGTATTTT.

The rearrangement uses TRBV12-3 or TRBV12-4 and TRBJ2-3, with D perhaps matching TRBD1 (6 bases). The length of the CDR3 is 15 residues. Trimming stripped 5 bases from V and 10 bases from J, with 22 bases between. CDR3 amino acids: CASSPRGRGIEAQYF. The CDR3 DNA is TGTGCCAGCAGTCCCAGGGGCAGGGGTATAGAGGCGCAGTATTTT.

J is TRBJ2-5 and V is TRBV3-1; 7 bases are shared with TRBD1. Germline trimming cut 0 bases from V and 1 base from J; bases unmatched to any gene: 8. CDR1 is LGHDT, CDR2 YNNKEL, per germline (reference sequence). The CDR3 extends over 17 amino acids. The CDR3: CASSQDPGRDSQETQYF. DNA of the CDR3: TGTGCCAGCAGCCAAGATCCAGGCCGGGACAGCCAAGAGACCCAGTACTTC.

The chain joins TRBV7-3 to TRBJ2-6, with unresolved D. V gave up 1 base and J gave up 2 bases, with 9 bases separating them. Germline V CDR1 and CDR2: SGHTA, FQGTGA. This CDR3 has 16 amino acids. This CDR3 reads CASSLSTAPGANVLTF. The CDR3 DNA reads TGTGCCAGCAGCTTAAGTACGGCTCCTGGGGCCAACGTCCTGACTTTC.

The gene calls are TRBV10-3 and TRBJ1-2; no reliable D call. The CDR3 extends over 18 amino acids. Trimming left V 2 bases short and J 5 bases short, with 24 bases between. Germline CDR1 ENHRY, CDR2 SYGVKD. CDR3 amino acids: CAISEGEVDPSRTYGYTF. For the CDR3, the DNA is TGTGCCATCAGTGAGGGTGAAGTGGATCCGAGCCGCACATATGGCTACACCTTC.

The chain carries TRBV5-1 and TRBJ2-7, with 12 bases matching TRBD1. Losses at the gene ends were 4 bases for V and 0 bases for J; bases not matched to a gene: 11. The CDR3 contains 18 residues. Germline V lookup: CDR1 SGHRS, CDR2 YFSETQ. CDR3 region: CASSPAGTGGRSSYEQYF. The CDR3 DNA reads TGCGCCAGCAGCCCAGCCGGGACAGGGGGCCGAAGCTCCTACGAGCAGTACTTC. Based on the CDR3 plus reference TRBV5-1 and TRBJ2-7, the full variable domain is KAGVTQTPRYLIKTRGQQVTLSCSPISGHRSVSWYQQTPGQGLQFLFEYFSETQRNKGNFPGRFSGRQFSNSRSEMNVSTLELGDSALYLCASSPAGTGGRSSYEQYFGPGTRLTVT.

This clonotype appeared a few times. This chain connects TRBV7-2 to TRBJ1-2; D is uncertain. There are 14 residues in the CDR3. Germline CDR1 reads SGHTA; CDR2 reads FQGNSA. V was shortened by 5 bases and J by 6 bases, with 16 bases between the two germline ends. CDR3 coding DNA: TGTGCCAGCAGCCTCATGACAAGACGGGATGGCTACACCTTC. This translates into CASSLMTRRDGYTF.

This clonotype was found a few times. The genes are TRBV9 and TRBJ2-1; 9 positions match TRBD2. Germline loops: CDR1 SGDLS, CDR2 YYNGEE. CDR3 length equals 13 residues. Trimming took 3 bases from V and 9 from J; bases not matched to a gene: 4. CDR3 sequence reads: CASSGGLACEQFF. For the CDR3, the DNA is TGTGCCAGCAGCGGGGGACTAGCTTGTGAGCAGTTCTTC. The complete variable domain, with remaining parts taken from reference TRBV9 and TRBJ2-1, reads DSGVTQTPKHLITATGQRVTLRCSPRSGDLSVYWYQQSLDQGLQFLIQYYNGEERAKGNILERFSAQQFPDLHSELNLSSLELGDSALYFCASSGGLACEQFFGPGTRLTVL.

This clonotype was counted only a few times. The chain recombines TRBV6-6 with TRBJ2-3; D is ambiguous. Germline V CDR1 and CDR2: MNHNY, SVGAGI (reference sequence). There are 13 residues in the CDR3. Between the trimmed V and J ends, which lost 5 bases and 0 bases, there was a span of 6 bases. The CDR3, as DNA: TGTGCCAGCAGTACCGCTAGCACAGATACGCAGTATTTT. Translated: CASSTASTDTQYF.

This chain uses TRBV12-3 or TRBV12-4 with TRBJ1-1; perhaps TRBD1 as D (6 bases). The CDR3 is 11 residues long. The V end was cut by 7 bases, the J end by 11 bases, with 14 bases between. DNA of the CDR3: TGTGCCAGCATCCAGGGGTTGCAGGCTTTCTTT. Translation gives CASIQGLQAFF.

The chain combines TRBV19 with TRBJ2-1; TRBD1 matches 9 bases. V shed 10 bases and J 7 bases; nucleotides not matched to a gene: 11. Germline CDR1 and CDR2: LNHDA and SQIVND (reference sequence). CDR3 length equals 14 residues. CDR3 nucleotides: TGTGCCACCTCTCCGGGACAGGGTCTAAATGAGCAGTTCTTC. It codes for CATSPGQGLNEQFF.

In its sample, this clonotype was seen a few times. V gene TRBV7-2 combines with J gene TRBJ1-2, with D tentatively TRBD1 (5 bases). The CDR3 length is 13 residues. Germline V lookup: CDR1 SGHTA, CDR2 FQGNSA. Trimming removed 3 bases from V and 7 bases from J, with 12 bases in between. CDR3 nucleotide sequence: TGTGCCAGCAGCTTCGAGGGGTTCTCTGGCTACACCTTC. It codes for CASSFEGFSGYTF.

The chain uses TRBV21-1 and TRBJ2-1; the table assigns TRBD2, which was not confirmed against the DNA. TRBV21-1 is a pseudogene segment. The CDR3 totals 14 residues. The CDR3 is CASSKGSGVLEQFF. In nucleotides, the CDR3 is TGTGCCAGCAGCAAGGGGAGCGGGGTTCTTGAGCAGTTCTTC.

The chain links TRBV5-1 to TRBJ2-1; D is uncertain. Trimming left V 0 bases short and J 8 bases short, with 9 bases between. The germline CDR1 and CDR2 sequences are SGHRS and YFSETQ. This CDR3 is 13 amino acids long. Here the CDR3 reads CASSLATLDEQFF. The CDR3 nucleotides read TGCGCCAGCAGCTTGGCCACGTTGGATGAGCAGTTCTTC. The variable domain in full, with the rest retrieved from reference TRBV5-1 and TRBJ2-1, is KAGVTQTPRYLIKTRGQQVTLSCSPISGHRSVSWYQQTPGQGLQFLFEYFSETQRNKGNFPGRFSGRQFSNSRSEMNVSTLELGDSALYLCASSLATLDEQFFGPGTRLTVL.

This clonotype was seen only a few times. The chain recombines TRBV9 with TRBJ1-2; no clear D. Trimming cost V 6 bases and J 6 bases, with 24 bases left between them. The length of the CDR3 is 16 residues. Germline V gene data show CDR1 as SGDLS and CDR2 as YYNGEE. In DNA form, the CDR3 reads TGTGCCAGCAACAACGAACTAGTTGGAGGGTGGCATGGCTACACCTTC. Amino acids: CASNNELVGGWHGYTF.